These T cell receptor beta chains were read from a single sample in a study of blood T cells in healthy people across ages. TCRdb used MiXCR to reprocess the 5' RACE reads, holding one entry per CDR3 protein. This repertoire shows about 1.6 million distinct CDR3 sequences, 30% to 35% found once; its top ten account for over 9%. The sample consisted of blood. All receptors derive from a woman in her twenties or thirties in good health. The CDR3 runs from the conserved cysteine through the conserved F or W. Fields, in order: clone size, V gene, J gene, D gene, CDR3 DNA, CDR3 protein. A D gene is named only where the DNA matches it firmly. Rows may omit the clone size; those that give it use once, few, many or a size class.

few,TRBV6-6,TRBJ1-2,TRBD1,TGTGCCAGCAGTGGAACGGGACAGATTTATGGCTACACCTTC,CASSGTGQIYGYTF
few,TRBV3-1,TRBJ2-3,TRBD1,TGTGCCAGCAGCCCCCTCGGGACAGGGGGCACAGATACGCAGTATTTT,CASSPLGTGGTDTQYF
NA,TRBV10-3,TRBJ2-5,NA,TGTGCCATCAGGCGTGGTTCAGGAGGGGAGACCCAGTACTTC,CAIRRGSGGETQYF
few,TRBV25-1,TRBJ2-1,NA,TGTGCCAGCAACTTGGGGGACTTGCAGTTCTTC,CASNLGDLQFF
few,TRBV20-1,TRBJ2-2,NA,TGCAGTGCTAGAGACGGGCTTAACACCGGGGAGCTGTTTTTT,CSARDGLNTGELFF
few,TRBV20-1,TRBJ1-1,NA,TGCAGTGCTGGACGGGCGCCGGGGAACACTGAAGCTTTCTTT,CSAGRAPGNTEAFF
NA,TRBV20-1,TRBJ1-2,NA,TGCAGTGATACCCGGGCAAGCCCGAACTATGGCTACACCTTC,CSDTRASPNYGYTF
NA,TRBV7-6,TRBJ2-5,NA,TGTGCCAGCAGCTTAGGGGGGGAGCGGGACCAAGAGACCCAGTACTTC,CASSLGGERDQETQYF
NA,TRBV29-1,TRBJ2-1,NA,TGCAGCGCCCTGGGGGTGTCTCCCGGATCCTACAATGAGCAGTTCTTC,CSALGVSPGSYNEQFF
many,TRBV7-7,TRBJ2-1,TRBD1,TGTGCCAGCAGCGCGTTCGGGACAGGGGAGCAGTTCTTC,CASSAFGTGEQFF
many,TRBV20-1,TRBJ2-5,NA,TGCAGTGTGCAGGCAATGTACCAAGAGACCCAGTACTTC,CSVQAMYQETQYF
NA,TRBV5-5,TRBJ1-5,NA,TGTGCCAGCAGCTTGGCCCTGTGGAGTCAGCCCCAGCATTTT,CASSLALWSQPQHF
few,TRBV11-2,TRBJ2-5,NA,TGTGCCAGCAGGCGGGTTAGGGGCTACCAAGAGACCCAGTACTTC,CASRRVRGYQETQYF
few,TRBV9,TRBJ2-3,TRBD2,TGTGCCAGCAGCCACTTGTCGGGGGGGGCCACAGATACGCAGTATTTT,CASSHLSGGATDTQYF